Below are 18 T cell receptor beta chains sequenced from a single sample in a study of regulatory T cells in long-lasting Graves disease (TCRdb year 2021). The library was obtained by multiplex PCR. Data came from an Illumina HiSeq 4000. TCR beta libraries were built with iRepertoire HTBI primers and Arm-PCR amplification of CDR3 regions. The public reads were run again by TCRdb, first through fastp at Q25 and then through MiXCR, and only productive beta chains were kept. Every CDR3 protein is listed once, alongside the most common genes and DNA of its rows. The sample table shows 400,000 to 500,000 distinct CDR3 sequences, and about a sixth are seen once. Less than 30% of the sample is in the top ten clones. The time point label for this specimen denotes: newly diagnosed GD, antithyroid drugs for less than 3 months. RNA was extracted from PBMCs in TRIzol for both TCR sequencing and RNA sequencing.

The same data also contributed to another study, on T cells in Graves' hyperthyroidism and ophthalmopathy.

Specimen: peripheral blood mononuclear cells (PBMCs), collected at new diagnosis, from a patient treated with antithyroid drugs. The receptors were gathered from a woman aged 18-29 years with Graves disease. Donor details come from another sample of the same person, matched by shared clones.

This clonotype was seen ten or more times. J is TRBJ2-5 and V is TRBV6-1, with D possibly TRBD1 on 7 matching bases. The CDR3 is 14 residues long. CDR1 is MNHNS and CDR2 is SASEGT in the germline V gene. Between the trimmed V and J ends, which lost 7 bases and 2 bases, there was a span of 14 bases. CDR3 protein: CASNQGGTQETQYF. The CDR3 DNA reads TGTGCCAGCAACCAGGGGGGAACTCAAGAGACCCAGTACTTC.

This clonotype was seen repeatedly, ten times or more. The chain links TRBV15 to TRBJ2-7, with unresolved D. CDR1 and CDR2 from the germline V gene are LNHNV and YYDKDF (reference sequence). V gave up 4 bases and J gave up 2 bases, with 15 bases separating them. This CDR3 spans 15 amino acids. In DNA form, the CDR3 reads TGTGCCACCAGCAAGAACGGGCCCCAAACCTACGAGCAGTACTTC. Its protein product is CATSKNGPQTYEQYF.

This clonotype appeared many times. The rearrangement joins TRBV12-3 or TRBV12-4 to TRBJ2-2; D is ambiguous. The CDR3 consists of 13 residues. V was pared by 2 bases and J by 6 bases, with 7 bases between. The CDR3 nucleotides read TGTGCCAGCAGTTTAAGTGGGTCCGGGGAGCTGTTTTTT. Its translation is CASSLSGSGELFF.

This clonotype showed up many times. The CDR3 bases are TGTGCCAGCAGCGGAAATGGGCTTAACACAGATACGCAGTATTTT. Its translation: CASSGNGLNTDTQYF. The genes are TRBV7-8 and TRBJ2-3; D not certain. Germline V gene sequence: CDR1 SGHVS, CDR2 FQNEAQ. The CDR3 consists of 15 residues. V lost 5 bases and J lost 2, with 14 bases in between.

This clonotype was seen at least ten times. The J gene is TRBJ2-1, the V gene TRBV28; D ambiguous. With 6 bases removed from V and 9 bases from J, the gap between germline ends came to 15 bases. CDR1 and CDR2 from the germline V gene are MDHEN and SYDVKM. CDR3 length: 13 amino acids. The CDR3 region has the DNA TGTGCCAGCAGATCGACTGAACGGGTTGAGCAGTTCTTC. Protein: CASRSTERVEQFF.

Concerning this clonotype: With only one base between it and a far larger clone, this is likely a read error. The chain is built from TRBV29-1 and TRBJ2-7; D call uncertain. This CDR3 has 12 amino acids. The V gene lost 4 bases and the J gene lost 7 bases, with 14 bases spanning the gap. Germline lookup yields CDR1 SQVTM and CDR2 ANQGSEA. CDR3 DNA sequence: TGCAGCGTTGGTTCAACCTACAATGAGCAGTACTTC. Protein product: CSVGSTYNEQYF.

The J gene is TRBJ2-1, the V gene TRBV11-2, with 8 bases that match TRBD2. The length of the CDR3 is 16 residues. The trim removed 1 base at V and 3 bases at J, leaving 5 bases unmatched. The germline gives CDR1 SGHAT, CDR2 FQNNGV. The DNA of the CDR3 is TGTGCCAGCAGCTTAGGGGGGACTAGATACTACAATGAGCAGTTCTTC. As protein: CASSLGGTRYYNEQFF.

This clonotype showed up just a few times. The chain links TRBV10-3 to TRBJ2-1; 10 nucleotides line up with TRBD2. Germline CDR1 ENHRY, CDR2 SYGVKD. J was trimmed by 7 bases and V by 7 bases; bases with no gene match: 7. This CDR3 has 14 residues. The CDR3 nucleotides are TGTGCCATCAAGGGGACTAGCGAGCGGAATGAGCAGTTCTTC. This encodes CAIKGTSERNEQFF.

Ten or more counts support this clonotype. The CDR3 protein is CSVGSGAGTQYF. CDR3 DNA sequence: TGCAGCGTGGGGAGCGGGGCCGGGACCCAGTACTTC. The chain is built from TRBV29-1 and TRBJ2-5, with TRBD2 identical over 7 bases. The CDR3 spans 12 residues. Germline assignment: CDR1 SQVTM and CDR2 ANQGSEA. With 6 bases clipped from V and 7 bases from J, the junction kept 8 bases outside the gene matches.

There are many counts of this clonotype. V and J are TRBV3-1 and TRBJ1-1; TRBD1 might be the D (6 bases). Trimming cost V 4 bases and J 11 bases, with 20 bases left between them. Germline CDR1 LGHDT, CDR2 YNNKEL (reference sequence). The CDR3 runs 14 residues. CDR3 DNA: TGTGCCAGCAGCCGGGACATGGGTCTGTCTGCGGCTTTCTTT. Its protein product is CASSRDMGLSAAFF.

The V and J genes are TRBV28 and TRBJ2-7; tentatively, D is TRBD1 (6 bases). Trimming left V 2 bases short and J 6 bases short, with 20 bases between. Per the germline V gene, CDR1 is MDHEN and CDR2 is SYDVKM. CDR3 length: 16 amino acids. The CDR3 nucleotides are TGTGCCAGCAGTTTACCCCAGGGGTTATCGGGGAGCGAGCAGTACTTC. Amino acids: CASSLPQGLSGSEQYF.

This clonotype was observed a few times. The chain links TRBV11-1 to TRBJ2-7; the match to TRBD2 covers 12 bases. Germline V lookup: CDR1 SGHAT, CDR2 FQDESV (reference sequence). Losses at the gene ends were 1 base for V and 4 bases for J; bases not matched to a gene: 11. The CDR3 sequence is 18 residues long. CDR3 DNA sequence: TGTGCCAGCAGCTTAGGGGGGACCTGGACTAGCGGGACTTACGAGCAGTACTTC. Translated, it gives CASSLGGTWTSGTYEQYF.

This clonotype has at least ten counts. The chain recombines TRBV6-2 or TRBV6-3 with TRBJ1-1; D may be TRBD1 (5 bases). Trimming removed 6 bases at V and 3 bases at J, with 14 bases between. The CDR3 has 14 residues. CDR1 and CDR2 (germline): MNHEY, SVGEGT. The CDR3 loop is CASRPHDSYTEAFF. DNA of the CDR3: TGTGCCAGCAGACCCCATGACAGCTACACTGAAGCTTTCTTT.

The table lists this clonotype with a few counts. One junction end disagrees with the germline gene, perhaps due to a read error. The rearrangement links TRBV7-6 to TRBJ2-7, with D perhaps assigned TRBD1 or TRBD2 (5 bases each). Looked up from germline, CDR1 is SGHVS and CDR2 is FNYEAQ. The CDR3 length is 14 residues. Written as DNA, the CDR3 is TGTGCCAGCAGCGTAGCCGGGACCTCCTACGAGCGGTACTTC. Protein product: CASSVAGTSYERYF.

The chain couples TRBV28 to TRBJ2-1; 9 nucleotides line up with TRBD2. CDR1 is MDHEN, CDR2 SYDVKM, per germline. V lost 5 bases to trimming and J lost 7 bases; unmatched junction nucleotides: 15. The CDR3 loop spans 17 amino acids. The CDR3 DNA follows: TGTGCCAGCAGTCCCCCTGGGGCTAGCGGGATTGGTAATGAGCAGTTCTTC. It specifies CASSPPGASGIGNEQFF.

This clonotype was seen a few times. V is TRBV27 and J is TRBJ2-5, with D unresolved. Per the germline V gene, CDR1 is MNHEY and CDR2 is SMNVEV (reference sequence). V lost 5 bases and J 5 bases, leaving 15 bases between the germline ends. This CDR3 region has 14 residues. CDR3 nucleotides: TGTGCCAGCAGTCCTGTCGGGCTTGGTGAGACCCAGTACTTC. Translated, it gives CASSPVGLGETQYF.

This clonotype was recorded at least ten times. This chain uses TRBV30 with TRBJ2-3; D not resolved. The CDR3 runs to 12 residues. Germline V gene sequence: CDR1 GTSNPN, CDR2 SVGIG (reference sequence). Trimming removed 6 bases from V and 0 bases from J, with 7 bases in between. The CDR3 coding sequence is TGTGCCTGTTCCGATAGCACAGATACGCAGTATTTT. Translating it yields CACSDSTDTQYF.

This clonotype has at least ten counts. This chain connects TRBV7-9 to TRBJ1-1, with TRBD1 identical over 7 bases. V shed 8 bases and J 6 bases; nucleotides not matched to a gene: 12. Germline V gene data show CDR1 as SEHNR and CDR2 as FQNEAQ (reference sequence). The CDR3 sequence is 14 residues long. As DNA, the CDR3 is TGTGCCAGCCGGGTGGAGGGGGCCCAGGCTGAAGCTTTCTTT. It translates to CASRVEGAQAEAFF.